A single TCR beta chain is shown here with its context. What it recognizes is unknown. The germline gives CDR1 SGHAT, CDR2 FQNNGV. The ends were cut back, 5 bases at V and 3 bases at J, with 20 bases in the middle. The CDR3 length is 16 residues. The sample belongs to a study of shared clonotypes between healthy human individuals. Study results and caveats: Non-shared clonotypes showed lower generation probabilities than clonotypes common to all four donors.

The authors split each subset's genomic DNA evenly across several immunoSEQ plates. Produced via immunoSEQ multiplex PCR; TCRdb's table is partial and in-frame only. The data show a few million clones, with 92% seen just once and 0.37% held by the top ten. The specimen sequenced was naive CD4+ T cells from PBMCs. Sample subset: CD45RA+ positively selected. This sequence joins TRBV11-2 and TRBJ2-7; TRBD2 is a possible D gene (6 bases). This clonotype was obtained from a young man in good health. Some clones in this sample may be carry-over from other donors' samples. Here the CDR3 reads CASSPTGARGRYEQYF. CDR3 nucleotide sequence: TGTGCCAGCAGCCCCACGGGAGCCCGGGGTCGCTACGAGCAGTACTTC. The whole variable domain, filled in from reference TRBV11-2 and TRBJ2-7, reads EAGVAQSPRYKIIEKRQSVAFWCNPISGHATLYWYQQILGQGPKLLIQFQNNGVVDDSQLPKDRFSAERLKGVDSTLKIQPAKLEDSAVYLCASSPTGARGRYEQYFGPGTRLTVT.